Below are 22 T cell receptor beta chains sequenced from a single sample in a study of blood T cell repertoires in COVID-19. Libraries were prepared by immunoSEQ multiplex PCR; TCRdb keeps only in-frame clonotypes and omits some of them. This table has fewer than 200,000 clones, around 85% appearing once. The source material was peripheral blood. The receptors were gathered from a woman in her sixties with acute or convalescent COVID-19.

Here the CDR3 DNA reads TGTGCCAGCAGCTTTAGTGACAGTGTCAAAGGCTACACCTTC. Translating it yields CASSFSDSVKGYTF. The chain employs TRBV11-2 and TRBJ1-2; D possibly corresponds to TRBD1 (5 bases). In germline, CDR1 is SGHAT, CDR2 FQNNGV. Trimming removed 3 bases from V and 8 bases from J, with 16 bases in between. The CDR3 runs 14 residues. Complete variable domain (other parts from reference TRBV11-2 and TRBJ1-2): EAGVAQSPRYKIIEKRQSVAFWCNPISGHATLYWYQQILGQGPKLLIQFQNNGVVDDSQLPKDRFSAERLKGVDSTLKIQPAKLEDSAVYLCASSFSDSVKGYTFGSGTRLTVV.

The chain joins TRBV18 to TRBJ2-5; D is uncertain. Germline V CDR1 and CDR2: KGHSH, LQKENI. The CDR3 spans 12 residues. The germline V and J ends were trimmed by 5 bases and 0 bases, with 4 bases remaining between them. CDR3 sequence (DNA): TGTGCCAGCTCATCCTACCAAGAGACCCAGTACTTC. It translates to CASSSYQETQYF.

The chain combines TRBV27 with TRBJ1-6; maybe TRBD1 (5 bases). This CDR3 spans 15 amino acids. Trimming pared 6 bases from V and 5 bases from J, leaving 14 bases between. Germline V gene lookup returns CDR1 MNHEY and CDR2 SMNVEV (reference sequence). The CDR3 DNA sequence: TGTGCCAGCAGCGCCGGGACTGCAAATAATTCACCCCTCCACTTT. Translated: CASSAGTANNSPLHF.

The chain carries TRBV27 and TRBJ1-6; the match to TRBD1 covers 8 bases. Germline V gene sequence: CDR1 MNHEY, CDR2 SMNVEV (reference sequence). After removal of 6 bases from V and 9 bases from J, the junction contained 4 bases not matched to a gene. The CDR3 length is 13 residues. CDR3 bases: TGTGCCAGCAGCCACAGGGGGAGTTCACCCCTCCACTTT. Residues: CASSHRGSSPLHF.

The rearrangement links TRBV19 to TRBJ2-6; TRBD1 agrees at 8 bases. The germline gives CDR1 LNHDA, CDR2 SQIVND (reference sequence). V was pared by 8 bases and J by 1 base, with 10 bases of the junction left unmatched. CDR3 length: 17 residues. CDR3 sequence reads: CASLSRDRRSGANVLTF. Here the CDR3 DNA reads TGTGCCAGTCTATCCCGGGACAGGCGGTCTGGGGCCAACGTCCTGACTTTC. Full variable domain (remainder filled in from reference TRBV19 and TRBJ2-6): DGGITQSPKYLFRKEGQNVTLSCEQNLNHDAMYWYRQDPGQGLRLIYYSQIVNDFQKGDIAEGYSVSREKKESFPLTVTSAQKNPTAFYLCASLSRDRRSGANVLTFGAGSRLTVL.

This clone was seen a few times. The chain combines TRBV3-1 (or the pseudogene TRBV3-2) with TRBJ2-4; 7 bases agree with TRBD1. Germline V gene data show CDR1 as LGHDT and CDR2 as YNNKEL (reference sequence). The CDR3 loop spans 15 amino acids. J was trimmed by 7 bases and V by 6 bases; bases with no gene match: 12. The CDR3 loop is CASSLSGTRGNIQYF. The CDR3 DNA sequence: TGTGCCAGCAGTCTTTCCGGGACCAGGGGGAACATTCAGTACTTC.

The V and J genes are TRBV21-1 and TRBJ1-2. TRBV21-1 is a known pseudogene. The CDR3 spans 12 residues. CDR3 region: CASSKEFGVCTF. The CDR3 DNA reads as TGTGCCAGCAGCAAAGAGTTCGGGGTATGCACCTTC.

This clone was counted a single time. This chain connects TRBV6-1 to TRBJ2-3; D is unclear. Germline lookup yields CDR1 MNHNS and CDR2 SASEGT. This CDR3 comprises 15 residues. Trimming pared 2 bases from V and 0 bases from J, leaving 9 bases between. CDR3 nucleotides: TGTGCCAGCAGTGAATCCCCGGTTAGCACAGATACGCAGTATTTT. Its protein product is CASSESPVSTDTQYF.

The rearrangement links TRBV30 to TRBJ1-6; D unclear. Per germline, CDR1 GTSNPN and CDR2 SVGIG (reference sequence). The V end lost 5 bases, the J end lost 9 bases, and 17 bases lay between the germline ends. This CDR3 region has 14 residues. For the CDR3, the DNA is TGTGCCTGGGAAACAAGTACGCCTGCTTCACCCCTCCACTTT. Translating it yields CAWETSTPASPLHF.

V is TRBV9 and J is TRBJ2-7, with 7 bases lining up with TRBD2. Germline V gene sequence: CDR1 SGDLS, CDR2 YYNGEE. The V and J ends lost 4 bases and 2 bases, in that order; junction bases with no gene match: 12. The CDR3 is made up of 16 amino acids. The DNA for the CDR3 is TGTGCCAGCAGCCCCCCTGTTCCTAGCGGTGCCTACGAGCAGTACTTC. Translation gives CASSPPVPSGAYEQYF.

The V gene is TRBV3-1 (or the pseudogene TRBV3-2), the J gene TRBJ1-2; 7 bases line up with TRBD1. The CDR3 is 13 residues long. Losses at the gene ends were 0 bases for V and 11 bases for J; bases not matched to a gene: 6. CDR1 LGHDT and CDR2 YNNKEL come from the germline V gene (reference sequence). CDR3 amino acids: CASSQEEGGKYTF. The CDR3 DNA follows: TGTGCCAGCAGCCAAGAAGAAGGGGGCAAGTACACCTTC.

The gene calls are TRBV7-9 and TRBJ2-1; D ambiguous. The CDR3 is 17 residues long. The V end lost 5 bases, the J end lost 6 bases, and 23 bases lay between the germline ends. Germline loops: CDR1 SEHNR, CDR2 FQNEAQ (reference sequence). In DNA form, the CDR3 reads TGTGCCAGCAGCCCTCCGTCAGGTTTATCTTTGACCAATGAGCAGTTCTTC. It specifies CASSPPSGLSLTNEQFF.

Many counts were recorded for this clone. This chain links TRBV28 with TRBJ2-7; 8 bases are shared with TRBD1. V dropped 3 bases and J dropped 5; count of bases not matched to a gene: 9. From germline, CDR1 is MDHEN and CDR2 SYDVKM. The CDR3 runs to 15 residues. The CDR3 spells CASSLRTGGFDEQYV. Written as DNA, the CDR3 is TGTGCCAGCAGTTTGCGAACAGGGGGGTTTGACGAGCAGTACGTC.

CDR3 sequence (DNA): TGCGCCAGCAGCTTCAGTATGACTAGCCCGGGAACCCAGTACTTC. This encodes CASSFSMTSPGTQYF. The V gene is TRBV5-1, the J gene TRBJ2-5; 7 bases line up with TRBD2. The V and J ends lost 2 bases and 8 bases, in that order; junction bases with no gene match: 12. CDR1 and CDR2 (germline): SGHRS, YFSETQ. CDR3 size: 15 residues.

The chain links TRBV5-1 to TRBJ1-1; D gene uncertain. V gave up 1 base and J gave up 1 base, with 8 bases separating them. The CDR3 loop spans 14 amino acids. The germline V gene has CDR1 SGHRS and CDR2 YFSETQ. In DNA form, the CDR3 reads TGCGCCAGCAGCTTGACCGGGAGGAACACTGAAGCTTTCTTT. Protein: CASSLTGRNTEAFF.

The chain joins TRBV2 to TRBJ2-1, with 8 bases aligning to TRBD2. Trimming at V came to 1 base and at J to 4 bases, leaving 6 bases not matched to a gene. Germline V CDR1 and CDR2: SNHLY, FYNNEI. The CDR3 totals 16 residues. This CDR3 reads CASSEGGGRRYNEQFF. As DNA, the CDR3 is TGTGCCAGCAGTGAAGGGGGCGGGAGGAGATACAATGAGCAGTTCTTC.

This clone has ten or more counts. The V gene is TRBV24-1, the J gene TRBJ2-7; 8 nucleotides match TRBD1. The CDR3 runs 16 residues. With 2 bases clipped from V and 6 bases from J, the junction kept 11 bases outside the gene matches. Germline V gene sequence: CDR1 KGHDR, CDR2 SFDVKD. CDR3 coding DNA: TGTGCCACCAGTGATTCCGGACAGGGATTCAATCGCGAGCAGTACTTC. Translation gives CATSDSGQGFNREQYF.

V and J are TRBV2 and TRBJ2-5, with D perhaps matching TRBD2 (5 bases). The CDR3 consists of 15 residues. Deletions cut 3 bases from V and 0 bases from J, with 11 bases between. Germline CDR1 is SNHLY and CDR2 is FYNNEI. The CDR3 here is CASSDVASNQETQYF. CDR3 sequence (DNA): TGTGCCAGCAGTGATGTGGCTAGCAACCAAGAGACCCAGTACTTC. Based on the CDR3 plus reference TRBV2 and TRBJ2-5, the full variable domain is EPEVTQTPSHQVTQMGQEVILRCVPISNHLYFYWYRQILGQKVEFLVSFYNNEISEKSEIFDDQFSVERPDGSNFTLKIRSTKLEDSAMYFCASSDVASNQETQYFGPGTRLLVL.

The chain has TRBV3-1 (or the pseudogene TRBV3-2) and TRBJ1-1; TRBD1 might be the D (6 bases). Germline CDR1 is LGHDT and CDR2 is YNNKEL (reference sequence). Trimming cost V 2 bases and J 4 bases, with 8 bases left between them. CDR3 length equals 13 residues. In DNA form, the CDR3 reads TGTGCCAGCAGCCAAAAAGGGGGCACTGAAGCTTTCTTT. Amino acid sequence: CASSQKGGTEAFF.

The rearrangement joins TRBV5-5 to TRBJ2-5, with a possible D match to TRBD2 (6 bases). CDR1 SGHKS and CDR2 YYEKEE come from the germline V gene (reference sequence). The germline V and J ends were trimmed by 3 bases and 2 bases, with 8 bases remaining between them. The CDR3 consists of 13 residues. Written as DNA, the CDR3 is TGTGCCAGCAGCTCGGGACTGCAAGAGACCCAGTACTTC. This codes for CASSSGLQETQYF.

This chain connects TRBV30 to TRBJ1-2; 8 bases align to TRBD1. Germline-derived CDR1 and CDR2 are GTSNPN and SVGIG (reference sequence). Trimming cost V 1 base and J 3 bases; bases outside gene matches: 1. This CDR3 comprises 13 residues. The CDR3 sequence: CAWSGTGYYGYTF. The CDR3 DNA follows: TGTGCCTGGAGTGGGACAGGGTACTATGGCTACACCTTC.

The chain uses TRBV14 and TRBJ2-1; TRBD1 agrees at 10 bases. The V and J ends lost 6 bases and 6 bases, in that order; junction bases with no gene match: 11. Germline assignment: CDR1 SGHDN and CDR2 FVKESK. The CDR3 spans 16 residues. The CDR3 here is CASSPLPGQGSNEQFF. As DNA, the CDR3 is TGTGCCAGCAGTCCCCTGCCGGGACAGGGGTCCAATGAGCAGTTCTTC.